This is a list of T cell receptor beta chains from one sample in a study of T cells in tuberculosis. Only in-frame clones appear in the TCRdb table, and some are missing; sequencing was by immunoSEQ multiplex PCR. The sample yields roughly 60,000 clones, 81% seen once. The sequencing sample was made of CD1b-GMM tetramer-negative cells sorted from PBMCs. All receptors derive from an adult woman with latent tuberculosis. The CDR3 runs from the conserved cysteine through the conserved F or W. D genes are given only for firm matches. Not all rows give a size; the values are once, few, many and, for expanded clones, a class.

abundance,j_gene,d_gene,v_gene,CDR3nt,CDR3aa
.,TRBJ2-5,.,TRBV18,TGTGCCAGCTCACCACCTCTAGGGGAATCCAAGACCCAGTACTTC,CASSPPLGESKTQYF
.,TRBJ1-3,TRBD1,TRBV5-1,TGCGCCAGCAGCAAGTCCCCGGGACAGGGTCTCCTCTCTGGAAACACCATATATTTT,CASSKSPGQGLLSGNTIYF
.,TRBJ2-1,TRBD2,TRBV18,TGTGCCAGCTCACCGGGACTAGCGGGAGCAGCGTACAATGAGCAGTTCTTC,CASSPGLAGAAYNEQFF
.,TRBJ2-7,.,TRBV2,TGTGCCAGCAGTGACGGCGGTTCCTACGAGCAGTACTTC,CASSDGGSYEQYF
.,TRBJ2-5,TRBD2,TRBV7-6,TGTGCCAGCAGCAGACGAGCGGGGGGGGCGGCGGAGACCCAGTACTTC,CASSRRAGGAAETQYF
.,TRBJ2-2,TRBD1,TRBV27,TGTGCCAGCCGTCCGGGACAGATGACCGGGGAGCTGTTTTTT,CASRPGQMTGELFF
.,TRBJ2-6,TRBD1,TRBV7-8,TGTGCCAGCAGCTTAAGGACAGGGGGGATCTCTGGGGCCAACGTCCTGACTTTC,CASSLRTGGISGANVLTF
once,TRBJ1-1,TRBD1,TRBV6-1,TGTGCCAGCAGTTCCCAAGGGGGCGCGGGCACTGAAGCTTTCTTT,CASSSQGGAGTEAFF
.,TRBJ2-5,TRBD2,TRBV7-9,TGTGCCAGCAGCTTAGGAGGGAATAGCGGGGGTCAAGAGACCCAGTACTTC,CASSLGGNSGGQETQYF
.,TRBJ2-3,TRBD2,TRBV11-2,TGTGCCAGCAGCTTAGGAGGTAGACTAGCGGGACGGGTAGATACGCAGTATTTT,CASSLGGRLAGRVDTQYF
.,TRBJ1-5,.,TRBV28,TGTGCCAGCAGTTTAGCGGTGGGGCCCGGCAATCAGCCCCAGCATTTT,CASSLAVGPGNQPQHF
few,TRBJ2-5,.,TRBV11-2,TGTGCCAGCAGCCCTCGGAGGGAGACCCAGTACTTC,CASSPRRETQYF
.,TRBJ2-1,.,TRBV11-1,TGTGCCAGCAGCTCTCGCCGGGATAACAATGAGCAGTTCTTC,CASSSRRDNNEQFF
.,TRBJ2-2,.,TRBV2,TGTGCCAGCATACAGGGGAACACCGGGGAGCTGTTTTTT,CASIQGNTGELFF
.,TRBJ2-7,.,TRBV27,TGTGCCAGCAGTTCTCAGGGTTACGAGCAGTACTTC,CASSSQGYEQYF
.,TRBJ2-1,TRBD2,TRBV19,TGTGCCAGTAGTAAGCTGGGGACTAGAAGGGGCAATGAGCAGTTCTTC,CASSKLGTRRGNEQFF
.,TRBJ2-2,TRBD1,TRBV18,TGTGCCAGCTCACTCCGGACAGGGAACACCGGGGAGCTGTTTTTT,CASSLRTGNTGELFF